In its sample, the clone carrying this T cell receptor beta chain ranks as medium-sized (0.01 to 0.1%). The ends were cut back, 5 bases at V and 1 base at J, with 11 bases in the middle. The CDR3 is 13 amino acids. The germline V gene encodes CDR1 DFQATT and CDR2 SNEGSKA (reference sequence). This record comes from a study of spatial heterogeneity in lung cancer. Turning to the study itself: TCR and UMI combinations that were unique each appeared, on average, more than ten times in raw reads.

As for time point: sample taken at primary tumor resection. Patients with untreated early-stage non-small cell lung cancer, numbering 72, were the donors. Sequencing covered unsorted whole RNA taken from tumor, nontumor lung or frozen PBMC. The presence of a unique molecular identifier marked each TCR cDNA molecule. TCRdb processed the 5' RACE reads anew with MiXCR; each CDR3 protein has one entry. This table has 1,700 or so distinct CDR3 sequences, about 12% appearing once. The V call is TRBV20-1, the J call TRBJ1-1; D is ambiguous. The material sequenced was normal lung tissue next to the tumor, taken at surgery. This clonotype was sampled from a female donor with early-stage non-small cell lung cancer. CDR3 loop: CSAESQKNTEAFF. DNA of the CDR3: TGCAGTGCTGAGAGCCAGAAGAACACTGAAGCTTTCTTT.